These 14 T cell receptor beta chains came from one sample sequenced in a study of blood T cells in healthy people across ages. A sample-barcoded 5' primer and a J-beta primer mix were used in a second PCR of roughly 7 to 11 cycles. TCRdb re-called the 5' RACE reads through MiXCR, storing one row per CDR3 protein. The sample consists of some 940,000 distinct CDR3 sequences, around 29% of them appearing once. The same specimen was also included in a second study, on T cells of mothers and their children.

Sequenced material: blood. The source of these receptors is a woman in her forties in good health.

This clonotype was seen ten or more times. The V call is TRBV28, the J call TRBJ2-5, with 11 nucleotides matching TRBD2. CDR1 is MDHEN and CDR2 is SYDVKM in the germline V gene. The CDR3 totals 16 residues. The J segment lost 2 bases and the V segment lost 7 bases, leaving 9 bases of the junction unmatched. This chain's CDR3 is CASNAPGLAEQETQYF. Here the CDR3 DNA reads TGTGCCAGCAACGCTCCGGGACTAGCGGAACAAGAGACCCAGTACTTC.

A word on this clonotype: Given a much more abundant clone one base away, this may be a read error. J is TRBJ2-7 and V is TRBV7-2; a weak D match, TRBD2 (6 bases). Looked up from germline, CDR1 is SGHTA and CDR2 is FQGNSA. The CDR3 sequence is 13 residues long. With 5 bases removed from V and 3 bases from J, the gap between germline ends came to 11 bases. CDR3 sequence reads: CASSAGTHYEQYF. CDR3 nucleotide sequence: TGTGCCAGCAGCGCCGGGACTCACTACGAGCAGTACTTC.

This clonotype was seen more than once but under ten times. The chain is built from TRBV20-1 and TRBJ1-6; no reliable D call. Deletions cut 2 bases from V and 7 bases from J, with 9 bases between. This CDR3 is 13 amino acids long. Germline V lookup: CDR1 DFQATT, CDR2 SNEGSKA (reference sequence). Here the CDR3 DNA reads TGCAGTGCTAGACCTAAGCTAAATTCACCCCTCCACTTT. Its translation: CSARPKLNSPLHF.

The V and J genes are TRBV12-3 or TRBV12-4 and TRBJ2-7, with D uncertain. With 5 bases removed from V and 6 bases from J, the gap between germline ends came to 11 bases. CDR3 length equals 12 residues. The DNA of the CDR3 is TGTGCCAGCAGTAACCGTTTTGGCGAGCAGTACTTC. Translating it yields CASSNRFGEQYF.

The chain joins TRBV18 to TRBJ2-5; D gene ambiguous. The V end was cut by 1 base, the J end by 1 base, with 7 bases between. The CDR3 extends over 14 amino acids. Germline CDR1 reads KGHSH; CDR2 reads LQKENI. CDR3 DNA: TGTGCCAGCTCACCACGTCCGGGCCAAGAGACCCAGTACTTC. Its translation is CASSPRPGQETQYF. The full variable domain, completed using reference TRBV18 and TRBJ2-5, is NAGVMQNPRHLVRRRGQEARLRCSPMKGHSHVYWYRQLPEEGLKFMVYLQKENIIDESGMPKERFSAEFPKEGPSILRIQQVVRGDSAAYFCASSPRPGQETQYFGPGTRLLVL.

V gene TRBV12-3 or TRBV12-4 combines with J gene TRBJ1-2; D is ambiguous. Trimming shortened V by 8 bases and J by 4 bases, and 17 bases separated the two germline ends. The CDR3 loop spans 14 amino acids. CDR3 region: CASGPYGGTYGYTF. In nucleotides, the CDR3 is TGTGCCAGCGGCCCCTATGGAGGCACCTATGGCTACACCTTC.

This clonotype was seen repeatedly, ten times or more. CDR3 protein: CASSKDRGVYGYTF. As DNA, the CDR3 is TGTGCCAGCAGTAAAGACAGGGGAGTCTATGGCTACACCTTC. The chain employs TRBV6-6 and TRBJ1-2; 8 bases agree with TRBD1. This CDR3 spans 14 amino acids. The V gene's germline CDR1 is MNHNY and CDR2 SVGAGI (reference sequence). With 5 bases clipped from V and 4 bases from J, the junction kept 6 bases outside the gene matches.

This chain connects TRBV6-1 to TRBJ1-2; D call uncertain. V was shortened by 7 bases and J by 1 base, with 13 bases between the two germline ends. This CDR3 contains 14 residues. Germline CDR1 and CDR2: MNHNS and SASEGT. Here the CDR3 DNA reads TGTGCCAGCACCCTCGTAGAGGTTAACTATGGCTACACCTTC. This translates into CASTLVEVNYGYTF.

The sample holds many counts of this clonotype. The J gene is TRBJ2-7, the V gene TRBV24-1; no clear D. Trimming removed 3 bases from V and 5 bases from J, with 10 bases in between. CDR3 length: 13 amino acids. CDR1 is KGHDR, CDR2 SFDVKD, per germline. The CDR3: CATSDPLTNEQYF. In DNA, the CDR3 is TGTGCCACCAGTGATCCCCTCACCAACGAGCAGTACTTC.

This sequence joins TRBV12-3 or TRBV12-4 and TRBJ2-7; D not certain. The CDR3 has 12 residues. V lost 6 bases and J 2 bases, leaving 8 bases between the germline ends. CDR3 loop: CASSERAYEQYF. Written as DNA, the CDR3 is TGTGCCAGCAGCGAGAGAGCCTACGAGCAGTACTTC.

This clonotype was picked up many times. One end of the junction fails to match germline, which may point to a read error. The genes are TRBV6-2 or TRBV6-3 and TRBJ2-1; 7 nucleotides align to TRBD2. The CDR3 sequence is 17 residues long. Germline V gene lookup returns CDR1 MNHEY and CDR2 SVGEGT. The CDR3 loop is CASSHSSLADPYNEQFF. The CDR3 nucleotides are TGTGCCAGCAGTCACTCTAGTCTAGCGGATCCCTACAATGAGCAGTTCTTC.

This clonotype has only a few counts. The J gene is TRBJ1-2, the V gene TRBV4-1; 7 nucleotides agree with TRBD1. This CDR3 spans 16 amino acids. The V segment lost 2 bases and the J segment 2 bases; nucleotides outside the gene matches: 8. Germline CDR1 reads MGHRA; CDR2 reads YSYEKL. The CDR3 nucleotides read TGCGCCAGCAGCCAACCCAGACAGGGAAAGAACTATGGCTACACCTTC. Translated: CASSQPRQGKNYGYTF.

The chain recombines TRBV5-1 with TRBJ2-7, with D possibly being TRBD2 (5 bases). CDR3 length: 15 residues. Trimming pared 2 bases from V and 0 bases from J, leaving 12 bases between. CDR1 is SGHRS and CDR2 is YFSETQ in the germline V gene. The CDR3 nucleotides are TGCGCCAGCAGCTTCAGACGGGGTGGCTCCTACGAGCAGTACTTC. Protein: CASSFRRGGSYEQYF.

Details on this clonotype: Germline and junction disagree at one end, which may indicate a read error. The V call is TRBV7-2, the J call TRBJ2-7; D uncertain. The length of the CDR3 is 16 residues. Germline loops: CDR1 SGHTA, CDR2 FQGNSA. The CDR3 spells CASSPSIGRSSCEQYF. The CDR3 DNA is TGTGCCAGCAGTCCCAGTATCGGACGGTCGTCCTGCGAGCAGTACTTC.